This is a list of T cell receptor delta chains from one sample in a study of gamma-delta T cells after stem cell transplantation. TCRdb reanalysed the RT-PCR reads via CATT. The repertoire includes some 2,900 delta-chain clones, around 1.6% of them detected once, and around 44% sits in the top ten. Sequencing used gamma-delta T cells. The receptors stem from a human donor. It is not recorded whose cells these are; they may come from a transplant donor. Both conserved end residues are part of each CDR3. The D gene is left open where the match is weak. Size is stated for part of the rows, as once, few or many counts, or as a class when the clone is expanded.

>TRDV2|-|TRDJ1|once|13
CACVAIASDKLIF
TGTGCCTGTGTCGCAATAGCGTCCGATAAACTCATCTTT
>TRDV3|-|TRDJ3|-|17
CAYTWWLSPWDTRQMFF
TGTGCCTACACCTGGTGGCTGAGCCCCTGGGACACCCGACAGATGTTTTTC
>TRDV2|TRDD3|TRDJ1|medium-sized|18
CACDPVLGSGNLSHKLIF
TGTGCCTGTGACCCCGTACTGGGGTCGGGGAACCTCTCCCATAAACTCATCTTT
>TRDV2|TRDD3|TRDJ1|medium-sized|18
CACDAVTGGYAGTDKLIF
TGTGCCTGTGACGCCGTTACTGGGGGATACGCGGGCACCGATAAACTCATCTTT
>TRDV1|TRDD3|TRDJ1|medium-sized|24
CALGDASTPTNLVWGILNTDKLIF
TGTGCTCTTGGGGACGCCTCGACGCCTACAAATCTCGTGTGGGGGATCCTTAACACCGATAAACTCATCTTT
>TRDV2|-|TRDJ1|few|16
CARVGPSGGRPIRLIF
TGTGCCCGTGTGGGGCCGTCCGGGGGTCGGCCCATACGGCTCATCTTT
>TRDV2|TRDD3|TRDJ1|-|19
CACDTLRSALGDSTDKLIF
TGTGCCTGTGACACCTTACGATCGGCACTGGGGGATAGCACCGATAAACTCATCTTT
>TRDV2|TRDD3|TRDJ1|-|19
CACDSILGDTGIRTDKLIF
TGTGCCTGTGACTCAATACTGGGGGATACGGGGATTCGGACCGATAAACTCATCTTT
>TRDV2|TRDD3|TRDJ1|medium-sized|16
CACDPILGGYTDKLIF
TGTGCCTGTGATCCGATACTGGGGGGATACACCGATAAACTCATCTTT
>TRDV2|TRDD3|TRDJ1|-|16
CACDVLGVNEADKLIF
TGTGCCTGTGACGTACTGGGGGTCAACGAGGCCGATAAACTCATCTTT
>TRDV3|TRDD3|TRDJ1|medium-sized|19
CAFPGPDWGIHSNTDKLIF
TGTGCCTTTCCGGGTCCGGACTGGGGGATACATTCTAACACCGATAAACTCATCTTT
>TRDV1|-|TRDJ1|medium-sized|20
CALGELSWELRWGDTDKLIF
TGTGCTCTTGGGGAACTTTCCTGGGAACTGCGATGGGGGGACACCGATAAACTCATCTTT
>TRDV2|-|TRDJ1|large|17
CACDTLGHTRRTDKLIF
TGTGCCTGTGACACTCTGGGACATACCCGACGGACCGATAAACTCATCTTT
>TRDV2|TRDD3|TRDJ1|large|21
CACDTVKAPVGGYRDTDKLIF
TGTGCCTGTGACACCGTTAAGGCCCCTGTCGGGGGATACAGAGACACCGATAAACTCATCTTT
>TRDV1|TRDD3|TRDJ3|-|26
CALGELRPFYGWGSSYSSWDTRQMFF
TGTGCTCTTGGGGAACTGAGGCCCTTCTACGGCTGGGGGTCCTCTTACAGCTCCTGGGACACCCGACAGATGTTTTTC
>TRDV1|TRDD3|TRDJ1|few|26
CALGEKITASYYWGIQKEKQADKLIF
TGTGCTCTTGGGGAAAAGATAACCGCTTCCTACTACTGGGGGATACAAAAGGAAAAGCAGGCCGATAAACTCATCTTT
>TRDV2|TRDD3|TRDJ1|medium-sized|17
CACDGVSGGYYTDKLIF
TGTGCCTGTGACGGGGTGAGTGGGGGATATTACACCGATAAACTCATCTTT
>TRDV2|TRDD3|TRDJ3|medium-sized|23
CACDPIEVDGLGDTPWDTRQMFF
TGTGCCTGTGACCCGATCGAGGTTGATGGACTGGGGGATACCCCCTGGGACACCCGACAGATGTTTTTC
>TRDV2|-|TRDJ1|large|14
CACDTVLATDKLIF
TGTGCCTGTGACACAGTACTGGCTACCGATAAACTCATCTTT
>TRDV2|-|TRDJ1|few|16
CACDTWDTRRTDKLIF
TGTGCCTGTGACACCTGGGACACCCGACGGACCGATAAACTCATCTTT
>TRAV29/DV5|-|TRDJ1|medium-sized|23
CSVLLCSKREAALGDTGTDKLIF
-
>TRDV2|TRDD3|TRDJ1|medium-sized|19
CACDTLTGGYALMTDKLIF
TGTGCCTGTGACACCCTTACTGGGGGATACGCCCTCATGACCGATAAACTCATCTTT
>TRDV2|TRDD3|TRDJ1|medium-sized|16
CACDSVLGDPNWELIF
TGTGCCTGTGACTCAGTACTGGGGGATCCAAATTGGGAACTCATCTTT
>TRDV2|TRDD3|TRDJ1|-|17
CACDTIVLGVEIDKLIF
TGTGCCTGTGACACCATCGTACTGGGGGTCGAGATCGATAAACTCATCTTT
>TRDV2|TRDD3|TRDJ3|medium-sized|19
CACDGTGGPSSWDTRQMFF
TGTGCCTGTGACGGAACTGGGGGACCCAGCTCCTGGGACACCCGACAGATGTTTTTC
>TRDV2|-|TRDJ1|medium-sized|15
CACDPVGGYTDKLIF
TGTGCCTGTGACCCCGTGGGGGGGTACACCGATAAACTCATCTTT
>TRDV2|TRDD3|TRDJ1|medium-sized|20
CACDTVLGDTRTRYTDKLIF
TGTGCCTGTGACACCGTACTGGGGGATACGCGGACGCGGTACACCGATAAACTCATCTTT
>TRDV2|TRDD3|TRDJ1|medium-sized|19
CACDPVLGDTRTRLDKLIF
TGTGCCTGTGACCCTGTACTGGGGGATACGCGGACAAGGCTCGATAAACTCATCTTT
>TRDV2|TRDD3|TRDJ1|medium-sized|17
CACDPLLGDKRTDKLIF
TGTGCCTGTGACCCTCTACTGGGGGATAAGCGAACCGATAAACTCATCTTT
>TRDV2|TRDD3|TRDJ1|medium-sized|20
CACDTVRTGGYASDTDKLIF
TGTGCCTGTGACACCGTGAGGACTGGGGGATACGCGAGCGACACCGATAAACTCATCTTT
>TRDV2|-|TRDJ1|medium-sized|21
CACDTVLPTTITGGYTDKLIF
TGTGCCTGTGACACAGTCCTTCCTACAACCATTACTGGGGGATACACCGATAAACTCATCTTT
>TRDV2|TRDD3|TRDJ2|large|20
CACDTVRTGGTTPLTAQLFF
TGTGCCTGTGACACCGTTAGAACTGGGGGAACCACTCCTTTGACAGCACAACTCTTCTTT
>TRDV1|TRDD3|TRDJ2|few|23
CALGELRLDWGIRLIALTVQLFF
TGTGCTCTTGGGGAGCTCCGCCTCGACTGGGGGATACGCTTGATCGCTTTGACAGTACAACTCTTCTTT
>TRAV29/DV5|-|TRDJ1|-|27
CSVLLCSKRGFLSPGDGGFFNTDKLIF
-
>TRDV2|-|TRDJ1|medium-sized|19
CACDSVLRGVQGDTDKLIF
TGTGCCTGTGACAGCGTCCTGCGAGGGGTCCAGGGTGACACCGATAAACTCATCTTT
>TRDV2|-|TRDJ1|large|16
CACDTVGGPHTGGLIF
TGTGCCTGTGACACCGTAGGGGGACCACACACGGGCGGACTCATCTTT
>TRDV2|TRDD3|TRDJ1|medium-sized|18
CACDTVRNWGAYTDKLIF
TGTGCCTGTGACACCGTTCGTAACTGGGGGGCCTACACCGATAAACTCATCTTT
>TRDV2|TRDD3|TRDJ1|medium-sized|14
CACDTVLGDPKLIF
TGTGCCTGTGACACCGTACTGGGGGACCCTAAACTCATCTTT
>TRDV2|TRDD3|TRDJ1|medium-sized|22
CACDVIPTPLLGDTRYTDKLIF
TGCGCCTGTGACGTGATTCCTACCCCTCTACTGGGGGATACGCGGTACACCGATAAACTCATCTTT
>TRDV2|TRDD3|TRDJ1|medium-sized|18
CACDPLLGDTSLSDKLIF
TGTGCCTGTGACCCCCTACTGGGGGATACATCTCTCTCGGATAAACTCATCTTT
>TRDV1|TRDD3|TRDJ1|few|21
CALGGEVPRGIRRGPVPRLIF
TGTGCTCTTGGGGGGGAAGTACCAAGGGGGATACGAAGGGGGCCAGTTCCCAGACTCATCTTT
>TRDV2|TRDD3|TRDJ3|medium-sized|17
CACDPTGGPWDTRQMFF
TGTGCCTGTGACCCCACTGGGGGACCCTGGGACACCCGACAGATGTTTTTC
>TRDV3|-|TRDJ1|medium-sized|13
CAFVGDDTDKLIF
TGTGCCTTTGTTGGGGACGACACCGATAAACTCATCTTT
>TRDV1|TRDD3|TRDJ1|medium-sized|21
CALGEWDPTGGYLGGTDKLIF
TGTGCTCTTGGGGAATGGGATCCTACTGGGGGATACTTAGGGGGCACCGATAAACTCATCTTT
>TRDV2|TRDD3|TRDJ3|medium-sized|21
CACDTGGLGDPSSWDTRQMFF
TGTGCCTGTGACACCGGAGGCCTGGGGGACCCTAGCTCCTGGGACACCCGACAGATGTTTTTC
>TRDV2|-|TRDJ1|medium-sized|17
CACDTVGAAVGLDKLIF
TGTGCCTGTGACACCGTGGGGGCTGCGGTGGGGCTGGATAAACTCATCTTT
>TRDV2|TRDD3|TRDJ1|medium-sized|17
CACDSLLGETYTDKLIF
TGTGCCTGTGACTCTCTACTGGGGGAGACTTACACCGATAAACTCATCTTT